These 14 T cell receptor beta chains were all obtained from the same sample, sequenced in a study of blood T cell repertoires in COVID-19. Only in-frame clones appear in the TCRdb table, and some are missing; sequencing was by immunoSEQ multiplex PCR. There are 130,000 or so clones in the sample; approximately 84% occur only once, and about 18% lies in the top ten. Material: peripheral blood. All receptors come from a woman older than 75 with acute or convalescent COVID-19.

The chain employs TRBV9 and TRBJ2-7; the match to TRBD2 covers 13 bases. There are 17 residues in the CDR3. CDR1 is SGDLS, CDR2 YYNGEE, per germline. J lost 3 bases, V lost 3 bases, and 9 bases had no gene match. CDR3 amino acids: CASSEDPGTSGIYEQYF. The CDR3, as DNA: TGTGCCAGCAGCGAGGACCCCGGGACTAGCGGGATCTACGAGCAGTACTTC.

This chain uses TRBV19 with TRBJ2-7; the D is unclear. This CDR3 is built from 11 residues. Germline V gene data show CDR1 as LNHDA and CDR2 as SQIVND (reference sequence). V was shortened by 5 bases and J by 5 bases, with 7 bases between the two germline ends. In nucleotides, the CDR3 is TGTGCCAGTAGTTCCACAGACGAGCAGTACTTC. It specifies CASSSTDEQYF.

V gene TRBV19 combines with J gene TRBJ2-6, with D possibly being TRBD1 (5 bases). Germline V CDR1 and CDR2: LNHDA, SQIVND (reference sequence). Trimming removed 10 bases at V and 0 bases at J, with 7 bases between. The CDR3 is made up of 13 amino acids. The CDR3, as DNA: TGTGCCACCGACAGCTCTGGGGCCAACGTCCTGACTTTC. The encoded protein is CATDSSGANVLTF.

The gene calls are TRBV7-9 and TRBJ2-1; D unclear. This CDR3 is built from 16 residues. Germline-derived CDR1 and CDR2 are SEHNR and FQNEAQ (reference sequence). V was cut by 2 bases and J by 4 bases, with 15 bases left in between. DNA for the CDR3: TGTGCCAGCAGCTTACCGGCCGGGTACTCATACAATGAGCAGTTCTTC. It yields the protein CASSLPAGYSYNEQFF.

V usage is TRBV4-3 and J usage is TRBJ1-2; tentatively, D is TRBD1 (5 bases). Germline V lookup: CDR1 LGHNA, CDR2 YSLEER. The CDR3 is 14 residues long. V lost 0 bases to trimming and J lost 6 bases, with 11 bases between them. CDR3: CASSQDRGRDGYTF. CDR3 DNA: TGCGCCAGCAGCCAAGACCGGGGGAGGGATGGCTACACCTTC.

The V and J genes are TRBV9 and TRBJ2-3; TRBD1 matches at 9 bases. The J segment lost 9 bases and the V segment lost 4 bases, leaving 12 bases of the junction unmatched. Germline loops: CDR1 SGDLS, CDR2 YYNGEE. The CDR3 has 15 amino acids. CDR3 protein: CASSPRTGVGDTQYF. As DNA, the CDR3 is TGTGCCAGCAGCCCGCGGACAGGGGTGGGGGACACGCAGTATTTT.

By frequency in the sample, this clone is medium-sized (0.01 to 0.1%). CDR3 nucleotides: TGTGCCACCAGCCGCCGACTAGCGGGGGGCCATACGCAGTATTTT. It is translated as CATSRRLAGGHTQYF. The chain joins TRBV15 to TRBJ2-3; 13 nucleotides match TRBD2. This CDR3 has 15 amino acids. The V gene's germline CDR1 is LNHNV and CDR2 YYDKDF (reference sequence). Trimming took 5 bases from V and 7 from J; bases not matched to a gene: 6.

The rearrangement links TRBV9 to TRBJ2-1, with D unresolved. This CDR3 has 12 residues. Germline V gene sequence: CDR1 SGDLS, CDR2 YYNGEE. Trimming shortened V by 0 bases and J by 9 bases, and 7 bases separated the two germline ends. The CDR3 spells CASSVGWSEQFF. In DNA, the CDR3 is TGTGCCAGCAGCGTAGGTTGGAGTGAGCAGTTCTTC.

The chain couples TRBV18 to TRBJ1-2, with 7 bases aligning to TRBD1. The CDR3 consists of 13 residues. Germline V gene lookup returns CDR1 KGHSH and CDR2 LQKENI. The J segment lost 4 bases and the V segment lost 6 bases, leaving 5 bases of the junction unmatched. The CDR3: CASSPTGSYGYTF. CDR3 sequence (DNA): TGTGCCAGCTCGCCGACAGGGAGCTATGGCTACACCTTC.

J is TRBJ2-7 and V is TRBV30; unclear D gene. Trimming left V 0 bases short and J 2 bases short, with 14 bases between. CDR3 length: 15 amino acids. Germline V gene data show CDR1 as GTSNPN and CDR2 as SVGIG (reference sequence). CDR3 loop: CAWSVVIPDTYEQYF. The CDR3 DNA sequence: TGTGCCTGGAGTGTCGTCATTCCCGACACCTACGAGCAGTACTTC.

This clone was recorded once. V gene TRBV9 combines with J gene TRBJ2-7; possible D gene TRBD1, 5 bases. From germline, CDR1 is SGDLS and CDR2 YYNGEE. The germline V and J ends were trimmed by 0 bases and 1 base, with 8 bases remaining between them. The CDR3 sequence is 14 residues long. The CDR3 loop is CASSVGPGSYEQYF. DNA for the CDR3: TGTGCCAGCAGCGTAGGCCCAGGGTCCTACGAGCAGTACTTC.

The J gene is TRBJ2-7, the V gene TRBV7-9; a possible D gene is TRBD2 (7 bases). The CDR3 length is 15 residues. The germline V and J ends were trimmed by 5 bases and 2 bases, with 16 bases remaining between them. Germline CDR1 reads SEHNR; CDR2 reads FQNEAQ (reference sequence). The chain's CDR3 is CASSPPGGTTYEQYF. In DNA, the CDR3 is TGTGCCAGCAGCCCGCCCGGGGGGACAACCTACGAGCAGTACTTC.

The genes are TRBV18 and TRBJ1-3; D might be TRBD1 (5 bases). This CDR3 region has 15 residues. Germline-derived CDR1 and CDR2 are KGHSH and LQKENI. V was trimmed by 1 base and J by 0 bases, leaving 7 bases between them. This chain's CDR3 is CASSPQGLSGNTIYF. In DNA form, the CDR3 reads TGTGCCAGCTCACCACAGGGACTCTCTGGAAACACCATATATTTT.

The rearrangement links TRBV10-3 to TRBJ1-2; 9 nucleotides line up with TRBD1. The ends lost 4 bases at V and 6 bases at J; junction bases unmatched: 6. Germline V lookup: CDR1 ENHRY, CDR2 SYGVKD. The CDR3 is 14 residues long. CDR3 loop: CAISARGQGDGYTF. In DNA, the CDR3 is TGTGCCATCAGTGCCAGGGGACAGGGCGATGGCTACACCTTC.